This T cell receptor (beta chain) was identified during a study of T cell responses to AZD1222 COVID-19 vaccine. Whole-study results and caveats: Compared with day 0, the breadth and depth of the Spike-specific TCR repertoire rose significantly after two doses of AZD1222.

Here immunoSEQ multiplex PCR was the method, and the copy in TCRdb shows in-frame clones only, minus some. The sample lists 100,000 to 150,000 clones, 90% seen once, with 6.9% in the top ten. As to this clone: Antigen unknown.

This receptor was taken from an adult in good health. This material consisted of peripheral blood, taken on day 0 of AZD1222 vaccination.

CDR3 nucleotide sequence: TGTGCCAGCAGTTACAACCCCTCCCGGGGACAGGGGATCGGCTACACCTTC. Protein: CASSYNPSRGQGIGYTF. The rearrangement uses TRBV28 and TRBJ1-2; 10 bases match TRBD1. Per germline, CDR1 MDHEN and CDR2 SYDVKM. V lost 4 bases to trimming and J lost 8 bases; unmatched junction nucleotides: 16. There are 17 residues in the CDR3.